This TCR beta chain was profiled in a study of blood T cell repertoires in COVID-19. Germline V gene sequence: CDR1 SEHNR, CDR2 FQNEAQ (reference sequence). The CDR3 consists of 12 residues. Between the trimmed V and J ends, which lost 7 bases and 6 bases, there was a span of 12 bases. Profiling relied on immunoSEQ multiplex PCR, and the TCRdb table lists in-frame clones only, not all of them. The sample lists about 350,000 clones, around nine tenths occurring once. The gene calls are TRBV7-9 and TRBJ1-1, with a weak D call TRBD1 (6 bases). Sample: peripheral blood. The TCR originated in a woman in her late teens or twenties who had recovered from COVID-19. CDR3 bases: TGTGCCAGCACCGTGGACAGTTCTGAAGCTTTCTTT. Its translation is CASTVDSSEAFF.